This T cell receptor (beta chain) originates from a study of blood T cell repertoires in COVID-19. Turning to the study itself: There were acute and convalescent COVID-19 samples, and they came from the United States, Italy and Spain. T cells, B-cell-depleted T cells, or PBMCs provided the cDNA or gDNA that served as material.

Source study methods: Reference gene primer amplification in the assay estimated nucleated cell counts. The table came from immunoSEQ multiplex PCR; TCRdb's copy has only in-frame clones and leaves some out. Clonal size and the V and J genes are those of that table, whereas D and trimming came from the DNA. This sample carries 110,000 to 150,000 clones, about four fifths of them seen once, and the ten largest clones take more than 1.5%. The receptor was isolated from a human donor in a cohort sampled during active COVID-19. Sequencing was carried out using peripheral blood.

The CDR3 sequence: CASSQVHPVADTQYF. For the CDR3, the DNA is TGTGCCAGCAGCCAGGTACACCCAGTAGCAGATACGCAGTATTTT. J is TRBJ2-3 and V is TRBV7-9; the D is unclear. V gave up 5 bases and J gave up 4 bases, with 16 bases separating them. CDR1 SEHNR and CDR2 FQNEAQ come from the germline V gene (reference sequence). The CDR3 loop spans 15 amino acids.